The sequence of this T cell receptor beta chain was determined in a study of T cells in Graves' hyperthyroidism and ophthalmopathy. TCR beta CDR3 sequences were amplified from RNA transcripts. Using the HTBI primer set, a first-round RT-PCR was run on the TCR CDR3. In TCRdb, the multiplex PCR reads were re-called with MiXCR into one record per CDR3 protein. Here the sample spans under 70,000 distinct CDR3 sequences, roughly half being singletons. Broader study findings: Clonotypes that were expanded in thyroid above 0.001 mostly appeared in blood too.

CDR1 is DFQATT and CDR2 is SNEGSKA in the germline V gene (reference sequence). V shed 5 bases, J shed 1 base, and the junction held 9 bases outside the gene matches. The CDR3 is made up of 15 amino acids. Reasons for excluding patients were uncontrolled infection, other autoimmune disease, pregnancy or lactation. Clinical symptoms, serum thyroxine and TRAb, thyroid ultrasound and orbital computed tomography were used for the diagnoses. Fresh peripheral blood, 8 to 10 ml, was the source of the PBMCs. About this clonotype itself: The antigen is unknown.

The J gene is TRBJ2-3, the V gene TRBV20-1; TRBD2 matches at 7 bases. This TCR was recovered from a woman aged 55-69 years with Graves' ophthalmopathy. Sequenced: blood. The CDR3, as DNA: TGCAGTGCTGGGGGGGAGAAGAGGGGCACAGATACGCAGTATTTT. This encodes CSAGGEKRGTDTQYF.